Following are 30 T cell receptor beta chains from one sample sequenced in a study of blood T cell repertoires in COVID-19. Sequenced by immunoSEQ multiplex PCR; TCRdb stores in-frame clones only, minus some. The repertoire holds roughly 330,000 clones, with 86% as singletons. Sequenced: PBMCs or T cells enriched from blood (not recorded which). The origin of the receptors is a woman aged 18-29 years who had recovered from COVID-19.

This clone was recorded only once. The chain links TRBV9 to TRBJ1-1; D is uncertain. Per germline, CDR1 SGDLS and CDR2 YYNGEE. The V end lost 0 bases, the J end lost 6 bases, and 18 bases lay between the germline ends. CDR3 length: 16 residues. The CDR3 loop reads CASSVAPAGRTAEAFF. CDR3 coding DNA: TGTGCCAGCAGCGTAGCGCCAGCGGGTAGGACCGCTGAAGCTTTCTTT.

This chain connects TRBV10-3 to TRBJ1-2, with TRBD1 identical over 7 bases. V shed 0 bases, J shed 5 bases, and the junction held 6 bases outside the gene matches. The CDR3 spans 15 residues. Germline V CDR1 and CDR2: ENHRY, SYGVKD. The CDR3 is CAISESQGQGYGYTF. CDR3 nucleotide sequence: TGTGCCATCAGTGAGTCACAGGGGCAGGGTTATGGCTACACCTTC.

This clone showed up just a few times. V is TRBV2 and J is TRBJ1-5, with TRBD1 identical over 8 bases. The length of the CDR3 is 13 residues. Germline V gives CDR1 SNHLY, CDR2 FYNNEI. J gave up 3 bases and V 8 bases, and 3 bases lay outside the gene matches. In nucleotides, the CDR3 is TGTGCCAGCCGGACAGGGCCCAATCAGCCCCAGCATTTT. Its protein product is CASRTGPNQPQHF.

CDR3 loop: CASSSVTGTGKGGYTF. CDR3 coding DNA: TGCGCCAGCAGTAGTGTAACCGGGACAGGGAAGGGTGGCTACACCTTC. The chain couples TRBV10-2 to TRBJ1-2; 9 positions match TRBD1. Germline V CDR1 and CDR2: WSHSY, SAAADI. This CDR3 region has 16 residues. The V gene end was trimmed by 5 bases and the J gene end by 7 bases; junction bases not matched to a gene: 14.

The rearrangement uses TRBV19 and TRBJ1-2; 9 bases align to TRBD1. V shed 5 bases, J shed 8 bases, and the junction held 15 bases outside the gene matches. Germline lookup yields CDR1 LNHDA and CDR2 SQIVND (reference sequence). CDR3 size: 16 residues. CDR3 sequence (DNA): TGTGCCAGTAGTCCCCAGCCCCCACAGGGGGCTCGGGGCTACACCTTC. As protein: CASSPQPPQGARGYTF.

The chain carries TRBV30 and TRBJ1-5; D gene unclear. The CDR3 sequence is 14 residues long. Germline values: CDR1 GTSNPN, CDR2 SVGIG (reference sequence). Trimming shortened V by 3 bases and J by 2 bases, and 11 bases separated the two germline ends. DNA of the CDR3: TGTGCCTGGAGGGGTAAGGGAGGCAATCAGCCCCAGCATTTT. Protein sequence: CAWRGKGGNQPQHF. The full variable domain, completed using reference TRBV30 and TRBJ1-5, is SQTIHQWPATLVQPVGSPLSLECTVEGTSNPNLYWYRQAAGRGLQLLFYSVGIGQISSEVPQNLSASRPQDRQFILSSKKLLLSDSGFYLCAWRGKGGNQPQHFGDGTRLSIL.

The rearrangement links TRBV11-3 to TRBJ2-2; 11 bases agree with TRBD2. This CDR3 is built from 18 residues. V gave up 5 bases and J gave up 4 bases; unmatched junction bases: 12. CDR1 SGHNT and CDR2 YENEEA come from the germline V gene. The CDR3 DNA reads TGTGCCAGCAGCGCTCAAGGGACCCTAGCGGGAGGCACCGGGGAGCTGTTTTTT. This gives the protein CASSAQGTLAGGTGELFF.

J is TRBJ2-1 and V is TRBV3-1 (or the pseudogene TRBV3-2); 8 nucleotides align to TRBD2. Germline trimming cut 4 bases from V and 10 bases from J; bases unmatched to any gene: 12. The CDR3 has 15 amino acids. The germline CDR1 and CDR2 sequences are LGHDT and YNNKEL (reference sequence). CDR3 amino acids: CASSPTSALSIEQFF. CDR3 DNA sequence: TGTGCCAGCAGCCCGACTAGCGCCTTATCCATCGAGCAGTTCTTC.

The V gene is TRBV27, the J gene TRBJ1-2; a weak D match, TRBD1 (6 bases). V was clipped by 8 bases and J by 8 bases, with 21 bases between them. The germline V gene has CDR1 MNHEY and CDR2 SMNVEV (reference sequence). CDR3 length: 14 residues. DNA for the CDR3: TGTGCCAGCGCTGTGGGGGGGGCAGGGGACGGCTACACCTTC. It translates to CASAVGGAGDGYTF.

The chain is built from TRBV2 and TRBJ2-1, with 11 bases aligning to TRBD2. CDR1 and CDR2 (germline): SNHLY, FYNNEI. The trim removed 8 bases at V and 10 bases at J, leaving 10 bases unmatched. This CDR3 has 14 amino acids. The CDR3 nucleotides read TGTGCCAGCCGAGTACTAGCGGGAGTGGGGGAGCAGTTCTTC. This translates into CASRVLAGVGEQFF.

CDR3 bases: TGTGCCAGTAGTACGTCCTTGAACACTGAAGCTTTCTTT. This sequence encodes CASSTSLNTEAFF. This chain links TRBV19 with TRBJ1-1; D unresolved. This CDR3 contains 13 residues. In germline, CDR1 is LNHDA, CDR2 SQIVND (reference sequence). V was cut by 4 bases and J by 0 bases, with 6 bases left in between.

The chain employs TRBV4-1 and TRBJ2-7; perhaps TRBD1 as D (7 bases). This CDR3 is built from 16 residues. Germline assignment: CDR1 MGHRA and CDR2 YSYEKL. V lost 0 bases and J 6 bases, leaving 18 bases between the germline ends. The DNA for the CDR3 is TGCGCCAGCAGCCAAGATTCAGGGGGGATCGCTGCCGAGCAGTACTTC. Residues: CASSQDSGGIAAEQYF.

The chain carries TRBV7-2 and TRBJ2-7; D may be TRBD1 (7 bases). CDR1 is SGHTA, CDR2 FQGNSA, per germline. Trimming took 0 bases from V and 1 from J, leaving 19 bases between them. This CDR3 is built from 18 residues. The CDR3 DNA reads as TGTGCCAGCAGCTTAGCACAGGGGCTATGGCTAGCGTCCTACGAGCAGTACTTC. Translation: CASSLAQGLWLASYEQYF.

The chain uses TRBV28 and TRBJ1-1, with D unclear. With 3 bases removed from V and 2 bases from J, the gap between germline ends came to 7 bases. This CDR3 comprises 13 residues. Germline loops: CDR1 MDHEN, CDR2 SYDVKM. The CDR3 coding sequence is TGTGCCAGCAGTTTCACTCCCAACACTGAAGCTTTCTTT. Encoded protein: CASSFTPNTEAFF. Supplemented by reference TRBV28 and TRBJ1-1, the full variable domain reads DVKVTQSSRYLVKRTGEKVFLECVQDMDHENMFWYRQDPGLGLRLIYFSYDVKMKEKGDIPEGYSVSREKKERFSLILESASTNQTSMYLCASSFTPNTEAFFGQGTRLTVV.

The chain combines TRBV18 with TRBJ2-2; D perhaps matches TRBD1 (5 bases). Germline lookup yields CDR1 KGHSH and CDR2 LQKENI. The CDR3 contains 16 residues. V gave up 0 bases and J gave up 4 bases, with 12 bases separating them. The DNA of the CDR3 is TGTGCCAGCTCACCACCGGGTAGGGGCTTCACCGGGGAGCTGTTTTTT. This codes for CASSPPGRGFTGELFF.

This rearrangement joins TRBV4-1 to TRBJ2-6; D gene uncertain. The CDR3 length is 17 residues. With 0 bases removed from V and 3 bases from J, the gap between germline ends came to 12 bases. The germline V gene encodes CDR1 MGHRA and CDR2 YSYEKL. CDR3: CASSQDHEALGANVLTF. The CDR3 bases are TGCGCCAGCAGCCAAGATCACGAGGCTCTTGGGGCCAACGTCCTGACTTTC.

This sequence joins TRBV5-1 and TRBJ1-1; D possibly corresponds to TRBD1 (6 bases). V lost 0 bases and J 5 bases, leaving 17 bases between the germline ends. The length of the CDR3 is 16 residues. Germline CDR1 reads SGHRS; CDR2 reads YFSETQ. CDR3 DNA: TGCGCCAGCAGCTTGGGTGGGACACGCGCGTATACTGAAGCTTTCTTT. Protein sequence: CASSLGGTRAYTEAFF. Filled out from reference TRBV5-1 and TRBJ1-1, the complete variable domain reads KAGVTQTPRYLIKTRGQQVTLSCSPISGHRSVSWYQQTPGQGLQFLFEYFSETQRNKGNFPGRFSGRQFSNSRSEMNVSTLELGDSALYLCASSLGGTRAYTEAFFGQGTRLTVV.

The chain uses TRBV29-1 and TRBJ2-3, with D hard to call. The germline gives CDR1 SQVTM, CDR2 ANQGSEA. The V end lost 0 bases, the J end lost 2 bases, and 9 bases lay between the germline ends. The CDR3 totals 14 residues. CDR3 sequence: CSVEEGRATDTQYF. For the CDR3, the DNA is TGCAGCGTTGAAGAGGGCCGAGCCACAGATACGCAGTATTTT.

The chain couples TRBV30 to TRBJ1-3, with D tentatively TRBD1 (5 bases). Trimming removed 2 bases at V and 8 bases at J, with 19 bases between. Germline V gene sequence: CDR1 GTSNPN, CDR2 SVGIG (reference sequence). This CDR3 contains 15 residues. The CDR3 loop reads CAWSFGLAGRDTIYF. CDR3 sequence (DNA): TGTGCCTGGAGTTTCGGGTTGGCAGGGCGAGACACCATATATTTT.

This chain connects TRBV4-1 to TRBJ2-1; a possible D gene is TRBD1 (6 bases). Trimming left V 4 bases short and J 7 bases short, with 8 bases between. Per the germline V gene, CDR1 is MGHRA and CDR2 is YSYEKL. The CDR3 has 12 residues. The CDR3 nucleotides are TGCGCCAGCAGCCGCAGGGGAAATGAGCAGTTCTTC. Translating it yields CASSRRGNEQFF.

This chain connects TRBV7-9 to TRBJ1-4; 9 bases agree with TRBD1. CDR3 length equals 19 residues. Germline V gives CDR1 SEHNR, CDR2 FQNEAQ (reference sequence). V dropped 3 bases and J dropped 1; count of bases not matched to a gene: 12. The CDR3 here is CASSFNRGRASRTNEKLFF. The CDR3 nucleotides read TGTGCCAGCAGCTTCAACAGGGGGCGAGCCAGCCGAACTAATGAAAAACTGTTTTTT.

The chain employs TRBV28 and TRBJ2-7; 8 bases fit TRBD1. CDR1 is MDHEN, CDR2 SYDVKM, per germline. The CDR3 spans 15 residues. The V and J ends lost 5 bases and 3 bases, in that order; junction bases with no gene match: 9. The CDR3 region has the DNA TGTGCCAGCAGTCCAGGGGGCCTCATAAACTACGAGCAGTACTTC. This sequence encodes CASSPGGLINYEQYF.

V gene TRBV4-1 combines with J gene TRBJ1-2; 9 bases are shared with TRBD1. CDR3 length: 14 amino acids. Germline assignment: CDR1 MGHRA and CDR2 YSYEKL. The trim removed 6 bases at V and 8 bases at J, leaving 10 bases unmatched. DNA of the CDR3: TGCGCCAGCAGACAAACAGGGGGCGGCCGGGGCTACACCTTC. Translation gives CASRQTGGGRGYTF.

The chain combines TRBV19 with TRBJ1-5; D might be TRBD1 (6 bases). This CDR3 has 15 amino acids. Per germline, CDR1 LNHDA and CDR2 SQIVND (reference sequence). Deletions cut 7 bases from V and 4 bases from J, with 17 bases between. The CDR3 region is CASKSPQQGNQPQHF. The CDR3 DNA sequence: TGTGCCAGTAAATCGCCGCAACAGGGTAATCAGCCCCAGCATTTT.

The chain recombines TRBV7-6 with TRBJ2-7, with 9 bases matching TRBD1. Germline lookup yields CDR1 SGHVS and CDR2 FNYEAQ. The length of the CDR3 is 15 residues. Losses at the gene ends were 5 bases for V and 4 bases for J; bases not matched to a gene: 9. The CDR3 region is CASSPFEGTGYEQYF. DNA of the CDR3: TGTGCCAGCAGCCCATTCGAGGGGACAGGGTACGAGCAGTACTTC.

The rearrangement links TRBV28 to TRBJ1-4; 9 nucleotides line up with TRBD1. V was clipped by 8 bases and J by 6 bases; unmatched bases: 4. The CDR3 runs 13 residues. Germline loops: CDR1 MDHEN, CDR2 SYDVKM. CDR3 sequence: CASGTGGYEKLFF. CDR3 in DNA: TGTGCCAGCGGTACAGGGGGCTATGAAAAACTGTTTTTT.

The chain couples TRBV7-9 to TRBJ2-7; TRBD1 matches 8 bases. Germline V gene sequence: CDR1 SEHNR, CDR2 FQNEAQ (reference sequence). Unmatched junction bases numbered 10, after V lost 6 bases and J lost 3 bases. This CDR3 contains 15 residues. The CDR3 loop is CASSDGTGTGYEQYF. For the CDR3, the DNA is TGTGCCAGCAGTGACGGTACCGGGACAGGCTACGAGCAGTACTTC. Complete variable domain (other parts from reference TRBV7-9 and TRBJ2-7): DTGVSQNPRHKITKRGQNVTFRCDPISEHNRLYWYRQTLGQGPEFLTYFQNEAQLEKSRLLSDRFSAERPKGSFSTLEIQRTEQGDSAMYLCASSDGTGTGYEQYFGPGTRLTVT.

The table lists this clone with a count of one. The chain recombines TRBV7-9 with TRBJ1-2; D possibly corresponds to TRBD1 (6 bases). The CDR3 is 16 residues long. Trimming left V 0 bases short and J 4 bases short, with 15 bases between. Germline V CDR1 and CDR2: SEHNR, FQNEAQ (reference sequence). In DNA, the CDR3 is TGTGCCAGCAGCTTAGCTTCGACAGGAGGTTCCTATGGCTACACCTTC. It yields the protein CASSLASTGGSYGYTF.

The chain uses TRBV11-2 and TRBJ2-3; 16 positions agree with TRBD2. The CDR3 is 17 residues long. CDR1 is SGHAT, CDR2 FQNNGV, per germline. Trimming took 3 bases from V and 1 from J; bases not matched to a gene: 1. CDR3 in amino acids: CASSFGTSGGGTDTQYF. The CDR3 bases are TGTGCCAGCAGCTTCGGGACTAGCGGGGGGGGCACAGATACGCAGTATTTT.

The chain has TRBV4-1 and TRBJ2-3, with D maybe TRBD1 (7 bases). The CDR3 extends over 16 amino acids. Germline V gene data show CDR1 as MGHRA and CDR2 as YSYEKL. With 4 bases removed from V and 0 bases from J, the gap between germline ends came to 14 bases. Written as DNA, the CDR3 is TGCGCCAGCAGCCGCCAGACAGGGACTAGCACAGATACGCAGTATTTT. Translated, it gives CASSRQTGTSTDTQYF.